The T cell receptor beta chain described here comes from a study of esophageal squamous cell carcinoma under preoperative chemotherapy. This clonotype was counted a single time. What it binds is not known. Time point reported: after preoperative PTX-NDP chemotherapy. From the PCR reads, TCRdb called clonotypes with MiXCR, one entry per CDR3 protein. The sample has roughly 18,000 distinct CDR3 sequences; under 60% are singletons. Study-wide results and caveats: After treatment, tumor-infiltrating lymphocytes apparently came partly from blood T cells.

CDR1 and CDR2 from the germline V gene are SGHNT and YENEEA. Trimming removed 8 bases at V and 11 bases at J, with 21 bases between. This CDR3 region has 13 residues. Specimen collection occurred from a patient given preoperative chemotherapy. The clonotype was recovered from a human donor with esophageal squamous cell carcinoma. The donor label of this sample is uncertain. V and J are TRBV11-3 and TRBJ2-5, with D uncertain. This CDR3 reads CASSAVGLNEQYF. For the CDR3, the DNA is TGTGCCAGCTCCGCGGTGGGCCTCAATGAGCAGTACTTC.